Listed here is a single T cell receptor beta chain. The antigen is unknown. This sample stems from a study of Ad26.COV2.S vaccination and SARS-CoV-2 variants. Overall study context: Donor joined the COV1001 Ad26.COV2.S trial arm. Findings and limits, study-wide: Higher spike-specific TCR breadth was found in vaccine recipients than in placebo recipients. Reports say spike-specific CD8+ and CD4+ T cell responses covered substantial breadth after vaccination.

Trimming cost V 5 bases and J 3 bases, with 17 bases left between them. The CDR3 length is 16 residues. CDR1 and CDR2 from the germline V gene are SGHVS and FNYEAQ. TCRdb's copy holds only in-frame clones and misses some; the assay was immunoSEQ multiplex PCR. The sample includes more than 350,000 clones, roughly 90% of them seen just once. The sample's treatment: roughly 18 received Ad26.COV2.S at low or high dose, single or two shots; 5 received placebo; per-sample allocation not given. All samples were drawn on day 63, counting from the first vaccine or placebo injection. Within Boston, the person who donated was an adult of 18-55 years.

V usage is TRBV7-6 and J usage is TRBJ1-5; D is unresolved. This TCR came from a person between 18 and 65 years old who received the Ad26.COV2.S COVID-19 vaccine or a placebo. The sequenced sample was peripheral blood, obtained in a trial of Ad26.COV2.S vaccine versus placebo. The CDR3, as DNA: TGTGCCAGCAGCCCCATGGCAGCCGAAACCAATCAGCCCCAGCATTTT. The encoded protein is CASSPMAAETNQPQHF.